These 29 T cell receptor beta chains came from one sample sequenced in a study of early T cells in non-severe SARS-CoV-2 infection. From the 5' RACE reads, TCRdb called clonotypes with MiXCR, one entry per CDR3 protein. The data hold over 35,000 distinct CDR3 sequences, with roughly 6% observed a single time. Here the sequenced sample was whole blood, taken at baseline. Every receptor here comes from an adult who was a healthcare worker with PCR-confirmed SARS-CoV-2 infection or an uninfected control (not recorded which).

This clonotype was seen at least ten times. The chain couples TRBV12-5 to TRBJ2-7; D perhaps matches TRBD1 (6 bases). The germline V gene has CDR1 LGHNT and CDR2 FRNRAP. Between the trimmed V and J ends, which lost 4 bases and 3 bases, there was a span of 16 bases. This CDR3 spans 15 amino acids. The CDR3 nucleotides are TGTGCTAGTGGTTCAGGCCGGCCAGGGGACTACGAGCAGTACTTC. It encodes CASGSGRPGDYEQYF.

This clonotype was seen only a few times. The rearrangement uses TRBV18 and TRBJ2-7; 7 nucleotides line up with TRBD1. V lost 1 base to trimming and J lost 3 bases; unmatched junction nucleotides: 9. Germline CDR1 KGHSH, CDR2 LQKENI. The CDR3 has 16 residues. This CDR3 reads CASSPRTGESDYEQYF. The DNA of the CDR3 is TGTGCCAGCTCACCACGTACAGGGGAGAGTGACTACGAGCAGTACTTC. Filled out from reference TRBV18 and TRBJ2-7, the complete variable domain reads NAGVMQNPRHLVRRRGQEARLRCSPMKGHSHVYWYRQLPEEGLKFMVYLQKENIIDESGMPKERFSAEFPKEGPSILRIQQVVRGDSAAYFCASSPRTGESDYEQYFGPGTRLTVT.

This clonotype was found many times. The chain recombines TRBV11-2 with TRBJ2-1; D perhaps matches TRBD2 (7 bases). The CDR3 is 14 residues long. The ends were cut back, 1 base at V and 8 bases at J, with 12 bases in the middle. Germline CDR1 reads SGHAT; CDR2 reads FQNNGV. CDR3 bases: TGTGCCAGCAGCTTAGCGGGGGGCCGGCATGAGCAGTTCTTC. It encodes CASSLAGGRHEQFF.

This clonotype was counted ten times or more. The chain combines TRBV5-1 with TRBJ1-2, with unresolved D. V was shortened by 6 bases and J by 2 bases, with 20 bases between the two germline ends. CDR3 length equals 16 residues. Germline V CDR1 and CDR2: SGHRS, YFSETQ. CDR3 sequence: CASKGSSLSPNYGYTF. For the CDR3, the DNA is TGCGCCAGCAAAGGGTCGAGCCTTTCCCCCAACTATGGCTACACCTTC.

In this sample, this clonotype turned up many times. The CDR3 DNA follows: TGTGCCAGCAGTCCGCGGGGCAACACAGATACGCAGTATTTT. Its translation is CASSPRGNTDTQYF. The chain recombines TRBV6-1 with TRBJ2-3, with D possibly being TRBD2 (6 bases). V lost 5 bases, J lost 2 bases, and 11 bases lay in between. There are 14 residues in the CDR3. Germline lookup yields CDR1 MNHNS and CDR2 SASEGT.

The sample holds a few counts of this clonotype. CDR3 coding DNA: TGTGCCAGCAGCTCGGCGACAGGGCTTGTCTGGTTGTTCTTC. Translating it yields CASSSATGLVWLFF. This chain connects TRBV5-6 to TRBJ2-1, with TRBD1 matching over 7 bases. CDR1 and CDR2 (germline): SGHDT, YYEEEE. The junction had 15 bases not matched to a gene; V was cut back by 3 bases and J by 15 bases. CDR3 size: 14 residues.

The sample holds many counts of this clonotype. CDR3 DNA: TGCGCCAGCAGCCAAGATTCGGGGACCCAGTACTTC. Protein product: CASSQDSGTQYF. The chain joins TRBV4-3 to TRBJ2-5; the D is unclear. CDR3 length: 12 amino acids. Trimming cost V 0 bases and J 7 bases, with 6 bases left between them. CDR1 and CDR2 from the germline V gene are LGHNA and YSLEER.

This clonotype was seen repeatedly, ten times or more. The chain joins TRBV5-4 to TRBJ1-2; no firm D call. CDR3 size: 13 residues. Trimming left V 0 bases short and J 4 bases short, with 7 bases between. Germline values: CDR1 SGHNT, CDR2 YYREEE (reference sequence). The CDR3 DNA follows: TGTGCCAGCAGCTTGGGGGGTAGCTATGGCTACACCTTC. Translated, it gives CASSLGGSYGYTF.

This clonotype was seen ten or more times. The rearrangement links TRBV30 to TRBJ2-7; perhaps D is TRBD1 or TRBD2 (5 bases each). Trimming took 2 bases from V and 0 from J, leaving 8 bases between them. Per germline, CDR1 GTSNPN and CDR2 SVGIG (reference sequence). The CDR3 loop spans 13 amino acids. CDR3 residues: CAWSLGGSYEQYF. CDR3 DNA: TGTGCCTGGAGTCTTGGGGGCTCCTACGAGCAGTACTTC.

This clonotype occurred many times. The chain couples TRBV7-2 to TRBJ1-5; 7 bases line up with TRBD1. V shed 3 bases, J shed 2 bases, and the junction held 1 base outside the gene matches. Germline V CDR1 and CDR2: SGHTA, FQGNSA. This CDR3 region has 14 residues. CDR3 nucleotides: TGTGCCAGCAGCTTTGGACAGGGCAATCAGCCCCAGCATTTT. As protein: CASSFGQGNQPQHF.

The chain employs TRBV7-2 and TRBJ1-6; D ambiguous. The CDR3 is 16 residues long. With 1 base removed from V and 7 bases from J, the gap between germline ends came to 14 bases. The germline V gene encodes CDR1 SGHTA and CDR2 FQGNSA. This CDR3 is CASSLEMLGFNSPLHF. The CDR3 bases are TGTGCCAGCAGCTTAGAAATGTTAGGGTTCAATTCACCCCTCCACTTT.

This clonotype was counted many times. This rearrangement joins TRBV7-2 to TRBJ2-1; tentative D call: TRBD2 (5 bases). The CDR3 is 11 residues long. V lost 5 bases and J lost 9, with 8 bases in between. The V gene's germline CDR1 is SGHTA and CDR2 FQGNSA. Written as DNA, the CDR3 is TGTGCCAGCAGCGAGGGAATTGAGCAGTTCTTC. Translating it yields CASSEGIEQFF.

This clonotype was seen a few times. CDR3 region: CATRASGTGAGYTF. In DNA, the CDR3 is TGTGCCACCAGAGCCTCTGGGACAGGGGCTGGCTACACCTTC. The V gene is TRBV24-1, the J gene TRBJ1-2; 10 nucleotides agree with TRBD1. V was clipped by 7 bases and J by 7 bases; unmatched bases: 8. The CDR3 length is 14 residues. Germline CDR1 KGHDR, CDR2 SFDVKD.

This clonotype was seen ten or more times. The J gene is TRBJ1-1, the V gene TRBV7-9; D not certain. Deletions cut 7 bases from V and 1 base from J, with 10 bases between. This CDR3 spans 13 amino acids. The germline V gene encodes CDR1 SEHNR and CDR2 FQNEAQ (reference sequence). The CDR3 nucleotides are TGTGCCAGCATCCACTTGCCGAACACTGAAGCTTTCTTT. This codes for CASIHLPNTEAFF.

This clonotype was seen only a few times. The chain joins TRBV2 to TRBJ2-2; 10 nucleotides line up with TRBD2. The CDR3 has 15 residues. The ends lost 7 bases at V and 5 bases at J; junction bases unmatched: 7. The germline V gene has CDR1 SNHLY and CDR2 FYNNEI. The CDR3 loop reads CASNQGLASTGELFF. Here the CDR3 DNA reads TGTGCCAGCAATCAGGGACTAGCGAGTACCGGGGAGCTGTTTTTT.

This clonotype was picked up a small number of times. This chain links TRBV28 with TRBJ2-5, with 7 bases identical to TRBD2. The CDR3 runs 13 residues. Germline loops: CDR1 MDHEN, CDR2 SYDVKM. V shed 7 bases, J shed 5 bases, and the junction held 7 bases outside the gene matches. This CDR3 is CASNPGGGETQYF. In DNA, the CDR3 is TGTGCCAGCAACCCGGGGGGAGGGGAGACCCAGTACTTC.

Ten or more counts support this clonotype. V and J are TRBV10-3 and TRBJ1-5; 10 bases fit TRBD1. J gave up 3 bases and V 3 bases, and 5 bases lay outside the gene matches. Looked up from germline, CDR1 is ENHRY and CDR2 is SYGVKD. The length of the CDR3 is 16 residues. CDR3 DNA sequence: TGTGCCATCAGTGAACGGGACAGGGGATTCAATCAGCCCCAGCATTTT. Translated, it gives CAISERDRGFNQPQHF.

This clonotype came up many times. This chain joins TRBV20-1 and TRBJ1-6, with a tentative D call TRBD1 (5 bases). This CDR3 has 14 residues. V lost 6 bases to trimming and J lost 3 bases, with 12 bases between them. Germline V gene lookup returns CDR1 DFQATT and CDR2 SNEGSKA (reference sequence). Written as DNA, the CDR3 is TGCAGTGCGAGGGACGGACTCTATAATTCACCCCTCCACTTT. This sequence encodes CSARDGLYNSPLHF.

By share, this clonotype ranks as medium-sized. V and J are TRBV29-1 and TRBJ2-1; no clear D gene. Per germline, CDR1 SQVTM and CDR2 ANQGSEA. The CDR3 totals 11 residues. The V gene lost 5 bases and the J gene lost 8 bases, with 10 bases spanning the gap. CDR3 amino acids: CSVWGPDEQFF. For the CDR3, the DNA is TGCAGCGTTTGGGGTCCCGATGAGCAGTTCTTC.

The gene calls are TRBV5-1 and TRBJ1-5, with 11 bases aligning to TRBD1. The germline V gene has CDR1 SGHRS and CDR2 YFSETQ. Losses at the gene ends were 4 bases for V and 7 bases for J; bases not matched to a gene: 4. The CDR3 has 14 residues. The CDR3 here is CASSAGTGGQPQHF. The DNA for the CDR3 is TGCGCCAGCAGCGCAGGGACAGGGGGACAGCCCCAGCATTTT.

This clonotype has at least ten counts. This rearrangement joins TRBV7-8 to TRBJ2-2; 10 bases are shared with TRBD1. The CDR3 contains 16 residues. Looked up from germline, CDR1 is SGHVS and CDR2 is FQNEAQ. V gave up 5 bases and J gave up 4 bases; unmatched junction bases: 7. As DNA, the CDR3 is TGTGCCAGCAGCAGACGGACAGGGGGGACCACCGGGGAGCTGTTTTTT. Residues: CASSRRTGGTTGELFF. Variable domain in full (rest from reference TRBV7-8 and TRBJ2-2): GAGVSQSPRYKVAKRGQDVALRCDPISGHVSLFWYQQALGQGPEFLTYFQNEAQLDKSGLPSDRFFAERPEGSVSTLKIQRTQQEDSAVYLCASSRRTGGTTGELFFGEGSRLTVL.

The rearrangement joins TRBV9 to TRBJ2-3; 7 bases agree with TRBD2. The CDR3 is made up of 16 amino acids. The junction had 4 bases not matched to a gene; V was cut back by 0 bases and J by 0 bases. Germline CDR1 and CDR2: SGDLS and YYNGEE. CDR3 DNA: TGTGCCAGCAGCGTAGACCTAGCGGAGAGCACAGATACGCAGTATTTT. Its translation is CASSVDLAESTDTQYF.

This clonotype was counted many times. The chain combines TRBV27 with TRBJ2-5, with 8 positions matching TRBD1. The V gene's germline CDR1 is MNHEY and CDR2 SMNVEV (reference sequence). This CDR3 spans 15 amino acids. Trimming took 5 bases from V and 1 from J; bases not matched to a gene: 6. The CDR3 nucleotides are TGTGCCAGCAGTATCACCGGGACAGGCCAAGAGACCCAGTACTTC. This encodes CASSITGTGQETQYF.

This clonotype has just a few counts. The chain links TRBV12-3 or TRBV12-4 to TRBJ1-1, with D uncertain. V lost 5 bases and J 1 base, leaving 8 bases between the germline ends. This CDR3 has 13 residues. CDR3 coding DNA: TGTGCCAGCAGTGCGACCAAGAACACTGAAGCTTTCTTT. This sequence encodes CASSATKNTEAFF.

This clonotype was seen repeatedly, ten times or more. V usage is TRBV2 and J usage is TRBJ1-4; tentative D call: TRBD1 (5 bases). This CDR3 has 15 residues. Trimming removed 6 bases at V and 0 bases at J, with 11 bases between. Germline CDR1 reads SNHLY; CDR2 reads FYNNEI. The CDR3 spells CASRGTASTNEKLFF. The CDR3 nucleotides read TGTGCCAGCAGAGGGACGGCATCAACTAATGAAAAACTGTTTTTT.

This clonotype was seen at least ten times. The rearrangement uses TRBV21-1 and TRBJ2-3; the DNA was not used to check the table's D call, TRBD1. TRBV21-1 is labeled a pseudogene. The length of the CDR3 is 11 residues. CDR3 loop: CASHRGDTQYF. The DNA of the CDR3 is TGTGCCAGTCACAGGGGAGATACGCAGTATTTT.

The CDR3 loop reads CASSLYSWTGVESTDTQYF. Written as DNA, the CDR3 is TGTGCCAGCAGCTTATATTCCTGGACAGGGGTCGAGTCGACAGATACGCAGTATTTT. The chain carries TRBV7-2 and TRBJ2-3, with 9 positions matching TRBD1. The V segment lost 2 bases and the J segment 3 bases; nucleotides outside the gene matches: 15. Germline V gene lookup returns CDR1 SGHTA and CDR2 FQGNSA. The CDR3 is made up of 19 amino acids.

The chain joins TRBV20-1 to TRBJ2-1; D is unresolved. The length of the CDR3 is 15 residues. Trimming took off 0 bases at V and 15 bases at J, with 24 bases between the two ends. Germline V gene sequence: CDR1 DFQATT, CDR2 SNEGSKA (reference sequence). The DNA of the CDR3 is TGCAGTGCTAGAGATTCGTTTGGCATAACTAATCCCCCGTTCTTC. Amino acid sequence: CSARDSFGITNPPFF.

This clonotype was detected only a few times. The V gene is TRBV7-2, the J gene TRBJ2-5; the D call may be TRBD1 or TRBD2 (5 bases each). Germline V gene lookup returns CDR1 SGHTA and CDR2 FQGNSA. The CDR3 is 13 amino acids. V was clipped by 5 bases and J by 10 bases, with 17 bases between them. CDR3 region: CASSPGTPKVQYF. CDR3 nucleotide sequence: TGTGCCAGCAGCCCCGGGACCCCGAAAGTCCAGTACTTC. The full variable domain, in which reference TRBV7-2 and TRBJ2-5 provide the parts outside the CDR3, is GAGVSQSPSNKVTEKGKDVELRCDPISGHTALYWYRQSLGQGLEFLIYFQGNSAPDKSGLPSDRFSAERTGGSVSTLTIQRTQQEDSAVYLCASSPGTPKVQYFGPGTRLLVL.